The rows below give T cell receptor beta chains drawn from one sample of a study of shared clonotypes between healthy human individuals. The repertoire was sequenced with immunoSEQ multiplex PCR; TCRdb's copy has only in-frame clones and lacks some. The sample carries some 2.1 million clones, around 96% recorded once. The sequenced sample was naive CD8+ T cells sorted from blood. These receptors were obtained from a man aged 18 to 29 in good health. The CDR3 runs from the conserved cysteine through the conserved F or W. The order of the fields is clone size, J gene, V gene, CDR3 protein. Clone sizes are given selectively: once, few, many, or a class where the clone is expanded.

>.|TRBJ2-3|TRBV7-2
CASSSPGTSGSPLTDTQYF
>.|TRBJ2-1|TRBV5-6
CASSFLMDSHNEQFF
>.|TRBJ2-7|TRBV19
CASSLRGGNEQYF
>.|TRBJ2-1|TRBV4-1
CASTLGAGVRNEQFF
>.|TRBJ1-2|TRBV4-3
CASSQLFVLEELNYGYTF
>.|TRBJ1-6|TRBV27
CASSLLGQVNSPLHF
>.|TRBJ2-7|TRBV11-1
CASRVGGLDEQYF
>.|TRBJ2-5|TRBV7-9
CASSPRDGQETQYF
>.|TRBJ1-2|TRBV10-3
CAISEDGDRDRDGYTF
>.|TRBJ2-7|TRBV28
CASSIRTGPYSYEQYF
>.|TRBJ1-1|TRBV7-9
CASSLPMNTEAFF
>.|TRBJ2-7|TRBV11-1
CASSFIQGTYEQYF
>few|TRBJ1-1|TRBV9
CASSVVQGLDTEAFF
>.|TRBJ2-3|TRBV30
CAWSAYEDTQYF
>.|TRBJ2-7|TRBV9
CASSGAGTPLEQYF
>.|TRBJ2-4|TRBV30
CAWSGDNSKNIQYF
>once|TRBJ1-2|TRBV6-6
CASITVNYGYTF
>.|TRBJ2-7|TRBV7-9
CASSLTGMGYEQYF
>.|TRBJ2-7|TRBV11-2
CASSLDGGRDEQYF
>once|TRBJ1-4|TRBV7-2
CASSLDGVKLFF
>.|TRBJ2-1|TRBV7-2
CASSLGTWSGQNNEQFF